A single sample gave rise to the 2 T cell receptor beta chains below, sequenced in a study of cytomegalovirus exposure and HLA in healthy donors (dated by TCRdb to 2015 to 2018). Libraries were built with the immunoSEQ multiplex PCR assay. Imported from immuneACCESS, the table was reduced by TCRdb to in-frame sequences with V and J called. These copies leave out some clones; in studies compared against another copy, an unresolved V gene accounts for under half, and the cause of the remainder is not known. The sample profile shows over 150,000 clones; 86% of them were found once. Approximately 2.4% of the sample is in the top ten clones. The sample consisted of PBMCs. The origin of the receptors is a woman in her late teens or twenties in good health and CMV-seronegative.

V gene TRBV10-2 combines with J gene TRBJ2-1, with TRBD2 as a possible D gene (7 bases). The germline V gene encodes CDR1 WSHSY and CDR2 SAAADI. V gave up 4 bases and J gave up 5 bases, with 12 bases separating them. The CDR3 is 14 amino acids. The CDR3 DNA sequence: TGCGCCAGCAGTGTAGGGGGGGGCCACAATGAGCAGTTCTTC. Protein product: CASSVGGGHNEQFF.

This chain joins TRBV7-9 and TRBJ1-4; 8 bases match TRBD1. This CDR3 has 14 amino acids. Germline V gene lookup returns CDR1 SEHNR and CDR2 FQNEAQ (reference sequence). Trimming at V came to 5 bases and at J to 5 bases, leaving 4 bases not matched to a gene. The CDR3 protein is CASSIQGANEKLFF. The CDR3 nucleotides read TGTGCCAGCAGCATCCAGGGGGCGAATGAAAAACTGTTTTTT.